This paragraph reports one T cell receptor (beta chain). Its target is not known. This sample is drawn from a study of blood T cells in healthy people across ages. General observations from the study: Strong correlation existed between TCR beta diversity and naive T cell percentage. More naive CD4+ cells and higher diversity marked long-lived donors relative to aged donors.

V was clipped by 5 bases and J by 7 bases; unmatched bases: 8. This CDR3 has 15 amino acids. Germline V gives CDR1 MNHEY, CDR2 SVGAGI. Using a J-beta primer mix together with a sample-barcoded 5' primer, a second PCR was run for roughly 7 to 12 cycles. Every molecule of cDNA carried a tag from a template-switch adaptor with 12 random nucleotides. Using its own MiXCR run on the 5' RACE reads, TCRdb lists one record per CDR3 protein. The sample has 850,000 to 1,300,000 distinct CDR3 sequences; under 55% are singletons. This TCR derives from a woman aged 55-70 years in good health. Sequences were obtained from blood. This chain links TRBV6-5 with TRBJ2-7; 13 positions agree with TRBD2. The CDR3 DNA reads TGTGCCAGCAGTCCGGGACTAGCGGGAATGGGGGAGCAGTACTTC. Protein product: CASSPGLAGMGEQYF.